What follows is one T cell receptor (beta chain) and its context. Its antigen is still unknown. The data are from a study of CD8+ T cells in alopecia areata. On the study more broadly: Once tofacitinib had been taken for 6 to 18 months, 6 months off drug followed. Study results and limitations: The study also sequences resident alphabeta T cells of normal skin in scalp samples.

Treatment of the sample: oral pan-JAK inhibitor, 5-10 mg twice daily. RNA was extracted and reverse transcribed into cDNA as the sequencing template. Sequencing used immunoSEQ multiplex PCR; TCRdb keeps in-frame clones, though not all of them. The top ten clones hold more than 1.5% of a sample with about 290,000 clones, roughly 64% of them seen once. The specimen was CD4+ T cells sorted from blood, collected at week 24, from a patient treated with tofacitinib. This clonotype was sampled from a human donor with alopecia areata.

The CDR3 region has the DNA TGTGCCAGCAGTGGAGTGGGCGGGCAGTACTTC. Its translation is CASSGVGGQYF. V usage is TRBV28 and J usage is TRBJ2-7; the D is unclear. Per germline, CDR1 MDHEN and CDR2 SYDVKM. Trimming cost V 5 bases and J 9 bases, with 11 bases left between them. The CDR3 totals 11 residues.